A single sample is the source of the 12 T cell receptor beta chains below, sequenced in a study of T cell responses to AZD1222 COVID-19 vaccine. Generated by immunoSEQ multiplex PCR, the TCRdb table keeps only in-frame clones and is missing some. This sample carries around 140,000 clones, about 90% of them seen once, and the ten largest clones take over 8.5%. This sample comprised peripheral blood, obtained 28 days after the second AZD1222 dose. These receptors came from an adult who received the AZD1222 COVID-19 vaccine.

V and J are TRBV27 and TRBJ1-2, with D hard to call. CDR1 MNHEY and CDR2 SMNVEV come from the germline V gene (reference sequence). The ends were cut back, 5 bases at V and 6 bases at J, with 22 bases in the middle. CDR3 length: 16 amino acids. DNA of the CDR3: TGTGCCAGCAGTAATAACCTTAACGGGGTTTCAGATGGCTACACCTTC. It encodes CASSNNLNGVSDGYTF.

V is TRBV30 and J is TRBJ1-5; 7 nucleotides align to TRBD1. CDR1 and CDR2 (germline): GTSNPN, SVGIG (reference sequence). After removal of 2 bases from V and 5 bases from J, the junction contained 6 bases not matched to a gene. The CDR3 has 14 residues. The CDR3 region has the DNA TGTGCCTGGAGTTTGGGACAGATGGATCAGCCCCAGCATTTT. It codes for CAWSLGQMDQPQHF.

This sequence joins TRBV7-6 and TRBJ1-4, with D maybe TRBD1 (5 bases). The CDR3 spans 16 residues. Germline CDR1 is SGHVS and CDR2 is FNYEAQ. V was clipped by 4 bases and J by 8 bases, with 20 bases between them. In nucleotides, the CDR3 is TGTGCCAGCAGCTCAGGAGTTCGCACTGGGGGAGAAAAACTGTTTTTT. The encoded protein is CASSSGVRTGGEKLFF.

The CDR3 loop reads CASRPWESTDEKLFF. In nucleotides, the CDR3 is TGTGCCAGTAGGCCCTGGGAGAGCACCGATGAAAAACTGTTTTTT. The chain combines TRBV19 with TRBJ1-4; the D is unclear. Trimming took off 6 bases at V and 6 bases at J, with 17 bases between the two ends. Germline CDR1 is LNHDA and CDR2 is SQIVND (reference sequence). The CDR3 spans 15 residues.

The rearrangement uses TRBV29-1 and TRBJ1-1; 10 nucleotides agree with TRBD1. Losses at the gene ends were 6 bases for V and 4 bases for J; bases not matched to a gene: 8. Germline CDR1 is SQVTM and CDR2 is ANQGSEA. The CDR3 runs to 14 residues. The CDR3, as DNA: TGCAGCGTGGCCGGGACAGGGGCCCGCACTGAAGCTTTCTTT. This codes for CSVAGTGARTEAFF.

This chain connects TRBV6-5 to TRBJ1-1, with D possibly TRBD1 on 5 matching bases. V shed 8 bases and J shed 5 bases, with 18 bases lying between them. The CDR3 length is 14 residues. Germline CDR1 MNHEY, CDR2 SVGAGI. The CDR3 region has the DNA TGTGCCAGCGCCGAACAGACAGTTTGGACTGAAGCTTTCTTT. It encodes CASAEQTVWTEAFF.

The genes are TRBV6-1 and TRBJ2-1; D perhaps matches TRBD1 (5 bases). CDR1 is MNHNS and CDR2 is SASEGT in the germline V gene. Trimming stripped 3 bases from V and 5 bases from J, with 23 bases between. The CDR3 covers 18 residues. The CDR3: CASSDFPPVQGVHNEQFF. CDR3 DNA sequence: TGTGCCAGCAGTGACTTTCCTCCCGTCCAGGGCGTCCACAATGAGCAGTTCTTC.

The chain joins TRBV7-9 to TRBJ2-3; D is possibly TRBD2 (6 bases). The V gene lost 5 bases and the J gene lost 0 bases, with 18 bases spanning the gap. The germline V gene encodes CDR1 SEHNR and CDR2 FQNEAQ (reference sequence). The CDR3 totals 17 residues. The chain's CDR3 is CASSSTASGLSTDTQYF. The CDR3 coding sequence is TGTGCCAGCAGCAGCACTGCTTCGGGACTCAGCACAGATACGCAGTATTTT.

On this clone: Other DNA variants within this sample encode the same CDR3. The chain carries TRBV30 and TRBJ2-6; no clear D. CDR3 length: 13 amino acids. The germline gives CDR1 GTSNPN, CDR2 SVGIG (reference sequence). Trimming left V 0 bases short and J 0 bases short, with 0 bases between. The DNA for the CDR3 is TGTGCCTGGAGTGTCTCTGGGGCCAACGTCCTGACTTTC. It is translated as CAWSVSGANVLTF.

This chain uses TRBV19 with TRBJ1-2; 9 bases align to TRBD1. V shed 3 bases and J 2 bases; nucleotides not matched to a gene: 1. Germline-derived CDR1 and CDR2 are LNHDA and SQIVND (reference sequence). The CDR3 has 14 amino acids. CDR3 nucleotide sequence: TGTGCCAGTAGTATCGGACAGGGGAACTATGGCTACACCTTC. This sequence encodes CASSIGQGNYGYTF.

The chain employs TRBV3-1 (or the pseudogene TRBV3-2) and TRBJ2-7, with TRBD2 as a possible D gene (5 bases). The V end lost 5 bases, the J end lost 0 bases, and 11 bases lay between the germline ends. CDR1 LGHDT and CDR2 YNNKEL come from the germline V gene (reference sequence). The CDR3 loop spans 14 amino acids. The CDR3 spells CASSVRGSSYEQYF. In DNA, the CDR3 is TGTGCCAGCAGCGTACGTGGGAGCTCCTACGAGCAGTACTTC.

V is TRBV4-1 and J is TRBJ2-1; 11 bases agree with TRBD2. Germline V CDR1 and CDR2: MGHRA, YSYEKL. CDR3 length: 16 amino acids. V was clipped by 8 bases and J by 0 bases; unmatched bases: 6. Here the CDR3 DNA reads TGCGCCAGCTCCAAACTAGCGGGAGCCTCCTACAATGAGCAGTTCTTC. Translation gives CASSKLAGASYNEQFF.